This TCR beta chain was identified during a study of T cells after yellow fever vaccination. Study as a whole: Fractions containing few cells were prepared with SMART-Seq v4 Ultra Low Input. Study-wide findings and caveats: Contamination of FACS-sorted repertoires by abundant clonotypes from the bulk population could occur. It was a small share of clonotypes that appeared in both CD4 and CD8 compartments.

The CDR3 has 16 amino acids. V trimming: 6 bases; J trimming: 9 bases; junction bases outside the gene matches: 12. Template-switching 5'RACE yielded the TCR cDNA; a universal primer site and UMIs were added in the process. One entry per CDR3 protein results from TCRdb running MiXCR on the 5' RACE reads. Of some 120,000 distinct CDR3 sequences in the sample, roughly 15% were seen once. For this clonotype: Its antigen is not known.

The gene calls are TRBV12-3 or TRBV12-4 and TRBJ1-3; 12 bases map to TRBD1. The source was CD8+ T cells sorted from PBMCs, collected 5 days after the yellow fever booster vaccination. The TCR originated in a man aged 18 to 30 who received the YFV17D yellow fever vaccine. CDR3 in DNA: TGTGCCAGCAGCCACCGACCGGGACAGGGGGCTTTCACCATATATTTT. Protein product: CASSHRPGQGAFTIYF.